This record concerns one T cell receptor (beta chain) sequence. Its target is unknown. The data were obtained in a study of blood T cells in healthy people across ages. The study's findings and limits: More naive CD4+ cells and higher diversity marked long-lived donors relative to aged donors.

CDR1 is LGHDT, CDR2 YNNKEL, per germline (reference sequence). CDR3 length: 15 amino acids. Together with a sample-barcoded 5' primer, a J-beta primer mix was included in a second PCR lasting roughly 6 to 12 cycles. TCRdb fed the 5' RACE reads into MiXCR, producing one record per CDR3 protein. The sample lists around 970,000 distinct CDR3 sequences; roughly 50% were seen once. The clonotype comes from a woman aged 60-70 years in good health. The chain links TRBV3-1 to TRBJ2-5; 7 bases are shared with TRBD1. With the DNA end fitting TRBJ2-7 better, the J assignment may be wrong. Input material: blood. In DNA form, the CDR3 reads TGTGCCAGCAGCCAAGAAGGGGGCAAAGCCTACGAGCAGTACTTC. Protein sequence: CASSQEGGKAYEQYF.